Below, 23 T cell receptor beta chains from the same sample are listed, as sequenced in a study of blood T cell repertoires in COVID-19. Produced via immunoSEQ multiplex PCR; TCRdb's table is partial and in-frame only. The repertoire includes 400,000 to 550,000 clones, about 90% of them detected once, and just under 2% sits in the top ten. The sequenced sample consisted of PBMCs or T cells enriched from blood (not recorded which). The receptors here all came from a woman under 30 with acute COVID-19.

The V call is TRBV12-3 or TRBV12-4, the J call TRBJ1-6; D call uncertain. The CDR3 runs 13 residues. The ends were cut back, 3 bases at V and 7 bases at J, with 7 bases in the middle. The CDR3 DNA reads as TGTGCCAGCAGTTTTGAAGCCAATTCACCCCTCCACTTT. This codes for CASSFEANSPLHF.

This clone was detected only a few times. The rearrangement joins TRBV27 to TRBJ2-2; 10 bases map to TRBD1. The CDR3 length is 16 residues. With 4 bases clipped from V and 7 bases from J, the junction kept 9 bases outside the gene matches. CDR1 and CDR2 (germline): MNHEY, SMNVEV (reference sequence). Here the CDR3 reads CASSSRDRGEGGELFF. The CDR3 bases are TGTGCCAGCAGTTCCCGGGACAGGGGAGAAGGCGGGGAGCTGTTTTTT.

The V call is TRBV5-6, the J call TRBJ1-2; maybe TRBD1 (6 bases). Germline V gives CDR1 SGHDT, CDR2 YYEEEE. CDR3 size: 13 residues. V was cut by 0 bases and J by 11 bases, with 14 bases left in between. The CDR3 is CASSLAPGTPYTF. CDR3 nucleotide sequence: TGTGCCAGCAGCTTGGCCCCCGGGACACCTTACACCTTC.

This rearrangement joins TRBV18 to TRBJ1-4; 9 bases are shared with TRBD1. V was clipped by 6 bases and J by 5 bases; unmatched bases: 4. Germline V gene sequence: CDR1 KGHSH, CDR2 LQKENI. The CDR3 is 14 amino acids. CDR3: CASSTTGGNEKLFF. For the CDR3, the DNA is TGTGCCAGCTCTACGACAGGGGGAAATGAAAAACTGTTTTTT.

The chain carries TRBV13 and TRBJ1-2; TRBD1 might be the D (6 bases). Germline V gene lookup returns CDR1 PRHDT and CDR2 FYEKMQ (reference sequence). Trimming stripped 3 bases from V and 0 bases from J, with 11 bases between. CDR3 length equals 15 residues. This chain's CDR3 is CASSLWGHPNYGYTF. In nucleotides, the CDR3 is TGTGCCAGCAGCTTGTGGGGACACCCTAACTATGGCTACACCTTC. Filled out from reference TRBV13 and TRBJ1-2, the complete variable domain reads AAGVIQSPRHLIKEKRETATLKCYPIPRHDTVYWYQQGPGQDPQFLISFYEKMQSDKGSIPDRFSAQQFSDYHSELNMSSLELGDSALYFCASSLWGHPNYGYTFGSGTRLTVV.

The gene calls are TRBV5-4 and TRBJ2-5; no firm D call. The V end lost 4 bases, the J end lost 0 bases, and 10 bases lay between the germline ends. This CDR3 has 14 amino acids. Germline V gene data show CDR1 as SGHNT and CDR2 as YYREEE (reference sequence). DNA for the CDR3: TGTGCCAGCAGCGACACGAAGTACCAAGAGACCCAGTACTTC. This codes for CASSDTKYQETQYF.

V usage is TRBV3-1 (or the pseudogene TRBV3-2) and J usage is TRBJ1-5; D not certain. The V gene's germline CDR1 is LGHDT and CDR2 YNNKEL (reference sequence). This CDR3 is built from 15 residues. The V gene lost 0 bases and the J gene lost 3 bases, with 9 bases spanning the gap. CDR3 nucleotide sequence: TGTGCCAGCAGCCAAGACGGCAGGATCAATCAGCCCCAGCATTTT. Its protein product is CASSQDGRINQPQHF.

This chain uses TRBV4-3 with TRBJ1-2; D gene unclear. Deletions cut 0 bases from V and 5 bases from J, with 16 bases between. This CDR3 is 16 amino acids long. CDR1 and CDR2 from the germline V gene are LGHNA and YSLEER. The CDR3 spells CASSQEEGQRGYGYTF. DNA for the CDR3: TGCGCCAGCAGCCAAGAGGAAGGGCAGCGGGGTTATGGCTACACCTTC.

This clone was seen once. The chain uses TRBV4-1 and TRBJ1-2, with 9 bases matching TRBD1. This CDR3 has 15 amino acids. Germline trimming cut 1 base from V and 6 bases from J; bases unmatched to any gene: 6. Germline loops: CDR1 MGHRA, CDR2 YSYEKL. This CDR3 reads CASSQVEGTGNGYTF. Written as DNA, the CDR3 is TGCGCCAGCAGCCAAGTTGAGGGGACAGGGAATGGCTACACCTTC.

Here the CDR3 DNA reads TGTGCCAGCAGCTTCGCACCCAGGGTTAAGGGAAACACCATATATTTT. Its translation: CASSFAPRVKGNTIYF. The rearrangement uses TRBV7-2 and TRBJ1-3, with a weak D call TRBD1 (5 bases). From germline, CDR1 is SGHTA and CDR2 FQGNSA. Trimming removed 3 bases from V and 4 bases from J, with 16 bases in between. This CDR3 comprises 16 residues.

The V gene is TRBV19, the J gene TRBJ2-2; no reliable D call. Germline CDR1 LNHDA, CDR2 SQIVND (reference sequence). The length of the CDR3 is 16 residues. Deletions cut 9 bases from V and 0 bases from J, with 17 bases between. This chain's CDR3 is CASLNRVGPNTGELFF. In DNA form, the CDR3 reads TGTGCCAGCCTAAACCGGGTCGGCCCGAACACCGGGGAGCTGTTTTTT.

In nucleotides, the CDR3 is TGTGCCAGCAGCTTAGTAGTCAGTCTAGCGGGATTCGGCAATGAGCAGTTCTTC. Amino acids: CASSLVVSLAGFGNEQFF. This chain connects TRBV7-8 to TRBJ2-1, with 9 bases aligning to TRBD2. CDR1 is SGHVS and CDR2 is FQNEAQ in the germline V gene. The CDR3 is made up of 18 amino acids. V shed 1 base, J shed 6 bases, and the junction held 13 bases outside the gene matches.

This chain joins TRBV9 and TRBJ2-1, with D maybe TRBD1 (5 bases). The V end was cut by 2 bases, the J end by 4 bases, with 10 bases between. CDR1 SGDLS and CDR2 YYNGEE come from the germline V gene. This CDR3 spans 14 amino acids. CDR3 DNA: TGTGCCAGCAGCGTTTTATCAGGGTACAATGAGCAGTTCTTC. Translation gives CASSVLSGYNEQFF.

V usage is TRBV21-1 and J usage is TRBJ2-1; the tabulated D call, TRBD2, remains unverified against the DNA. TRBV21-1 is a pseudogene. CDR3 size: 17 residues. The CDR3 DNA reads TGTGCCAGCAGCAAACTGGTGCCGGCTAGCGGGAGTAGTGAGCAGTTCTTC. Its protein is CASSKLVPASGSSEQFF.

In its sample, this clone was seen once. The chain joins TRBV18 to TRBJ1-2; D unclear. Germline V gene lookup returns CDR1 KGHSH and CDR2 LQKENI. V dropped 2 bases and J dropped 3 bases, with 7 bases sitting between them. The CDR3 consists of 13 residues. In DNA form, the CDR3 reads TGTGCCAGCTCACCATCCGGGGACTATGGCTACACCTTC. This gives the protein CASSPSGDYGYTF.

V gene TRBV18 combines with J gene TRBJ2-2, with D possibly TRBD1 on 5 matching bases. Trimming shortened V by 3 bases and J by 3 bases, and 8 bases separated the two germline ends. Germline V lookup: CDR1 KGHSH, CDR2 LQKENI. This CDR3 contains 14 residues. CDR3 residues: CASSPRDDTGELFF. As DNA, the CDR3 is TGTGCCAGCTCACCCAGGGATGACACCGGGGAGCTGTTTTTT.

The table lists this clone with a count of one. The gene calls are TRBV5-4 and TRBJ1-5, with TRBD1 identical over 9 bases. The CDR3 loop spans 18 amino acids. Germline V gives CDR1 SGHNT, CDR2 YYREEE (reference sequence). V lost 4 bases and J lost 0; bases outside the gene matches: 11. The CDR3: CASSRGTGQPYSNQPQHF. Written as DNA, the CDR3 is TGTGCCAGCAGCCGGGGGACAGGGCAACCTTATAGCAATCAGCCCCAGCATTTT.

The V gene is TRBV18, the J gene TRBJ1-6, with 8 bases fitting TRBD1. The CDR3 runs 15 residues. In germline, CDR1 is KGHSH, CDR2 LQKENI. V gave up 3 bases and J gave up 8 bases; unmatched junction bases: 6. The CDR3 spells CASSPVPGQDSPLHF. As DNA, the CDR3 is TGTGCCAGCTCACCTGTCCCGGGACAGGATTCACCCCTCCACTTT.

The rearrangement links TRBV28 to TRBJ2-7; D is perhaps TRBD1 (5 bases). Trimming removed 3 bases from V and 4 bases from J, with 16 bases in between. This CDR3 is built from 15 residues. Germline CDR1 is MDHEN and CDR2 is SYDVKM. As DNA, the CDR3 is TGTGCCAGCAGTTTTCGGAACAGGTCCCCGTACGAGCAGTACTTC. Translation: CASSFRNRSPYEQYF.

The chain joins TRBV14 to TRBJ1-2; a weak D match, TRBD1 (6 bases). The CDR3 contains 14 residues. Germline V gene lookup returns CDR1 SGHDN and CDR2 FVKESK. V shed 3 bases and J shed 4 bases, with 12 bases lying between them. Here the CDR3 reads CASSHRDNFYGYTF. The CDR3 DNA sequence: TGTGCCAGCAGCCACCGGGACAATTTCTATGGCTACACCTTC.

This clone was seen only once. The V gene is TRBV19, the J gene TRBJ2-5; the D gene is possibly TRBD2 (5 bases). CDR1 LNHDA and CDR2 SQIVND come from the germline V gene (reference sequence). With 3 bases removed from V and 1 base from J, the gap between germline ends came to 9 bases. The CDR3 totals 14 residues. Here the CDR3 reads CASSIQDSQETQYF. In DNA, the CDR3 is TGTGCCAGTAGTATCCAGGACTCCCAAGAGACCCAGTACTTC.

CDR3 loop: CASSLARQAQAFF. The CDR3 bases are TGTGCCAGCAGCTTAGCCCGACAGGCGCAAGCTTTCTTT. J is TRBJ1-1 and V is TRBV7-2; the D gene is possibly TRBD1 (6 bases). CDR1 and CDR2 (germline): SGHTA, FQGNSA. V shed 0 bases and J shed 9 bases, with 11 bases lying between them. The CDR3 is 13 residues long.

This sequence joins TRBV2 and TRBJ1-3; 10 nucleotides match TRBD1. Germline V lookup: CDR1 SNHLY, CDR2 FYNNEI. Trimming cost V 1 base and J 8 bases; bases outside gene matches: 5. The length of the CDR3 is 15 residues. CDR3 protein: CASSEETGGADTIYF. Written as DNA, the CDR3 is TGTGCCAGCAGTGAAGAGACAGGGGGCGCGGACACCATATATTTT.